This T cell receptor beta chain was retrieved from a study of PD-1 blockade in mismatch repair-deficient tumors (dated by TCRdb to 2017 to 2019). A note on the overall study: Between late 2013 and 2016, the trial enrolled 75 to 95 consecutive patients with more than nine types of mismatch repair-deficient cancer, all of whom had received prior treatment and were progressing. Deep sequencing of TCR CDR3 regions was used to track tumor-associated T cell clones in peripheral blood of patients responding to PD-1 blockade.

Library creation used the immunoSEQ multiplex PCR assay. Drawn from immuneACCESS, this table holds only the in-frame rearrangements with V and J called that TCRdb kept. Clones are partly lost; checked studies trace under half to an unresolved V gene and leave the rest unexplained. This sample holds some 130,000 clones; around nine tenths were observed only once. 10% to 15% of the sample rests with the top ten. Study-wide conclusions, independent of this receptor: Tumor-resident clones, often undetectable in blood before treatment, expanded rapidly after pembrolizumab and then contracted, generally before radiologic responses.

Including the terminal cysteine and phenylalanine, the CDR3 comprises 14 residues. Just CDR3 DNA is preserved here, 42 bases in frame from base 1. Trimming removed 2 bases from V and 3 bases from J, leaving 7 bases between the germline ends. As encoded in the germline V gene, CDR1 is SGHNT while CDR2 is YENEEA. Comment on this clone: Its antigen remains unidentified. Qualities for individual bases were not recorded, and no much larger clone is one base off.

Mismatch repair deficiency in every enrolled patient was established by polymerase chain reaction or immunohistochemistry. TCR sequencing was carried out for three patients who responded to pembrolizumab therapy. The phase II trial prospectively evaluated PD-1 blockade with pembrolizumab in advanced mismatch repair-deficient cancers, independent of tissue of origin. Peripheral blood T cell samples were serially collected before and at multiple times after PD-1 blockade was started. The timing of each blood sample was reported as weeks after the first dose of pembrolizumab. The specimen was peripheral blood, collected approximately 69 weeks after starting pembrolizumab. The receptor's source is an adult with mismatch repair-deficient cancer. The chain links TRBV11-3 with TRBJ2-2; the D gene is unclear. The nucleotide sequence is TGTGCCAGCAGCTTACAAACCCACACCGGGGAGCTGTTTTTT. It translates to CASSLQTHTGELFF. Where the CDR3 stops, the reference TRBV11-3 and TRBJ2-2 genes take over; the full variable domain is EAGVVQSPRYKIIEKKQPVAFWCNPISGHNTLYWYLQNLGQGPELLIRYENEEAVDDSQLPKDRFSAERLKGVDSTLKIQPAELGDSAVYLCASSLQTHTGELFFGEGSRLTVL.